Below, 11 T cell receptor beta chains from the same sample are listed, as sequenced in a study of metastatic and nonmetastatic thyroid tumors. TCRdb used MiXCR to call clones anew from the PCR reads. This table has some 21,000 clones, around 16% appearing once. Ahead of thyroid surgery, no patient had received treatment of any kind. The sample comprised blood. The receptors originated from a female donor with papillary thyroid cancer or a benign thyroid nodule (not recorded which). Some clones in this sample may be carry-over from other donors' samples.

In this sample, this clone turned up many times. The genes are TRBV4-3 and TRBJ1-5; D is perhaps TRBD1 (5 bases). Germline V gene sequence: CDR1 LGHNA, CDR2 YSLEER. The CDR3 sequence is 15 residues long. The V gene lost 0 bases and the J gene lost 3 bases, with 9 bases spanning the gap. The CDR3 loop reads CASSQDRGVNQPQHF. The CDR3 bases are TGCGCCAGCAGCCAAGATCGAGGGGTCAATCAGCCCCAGCATTTT.

This chain connects TRBV6-1 to TRBJ2-7; no firm D call. CDR1 is MNHNS and CDR2 is SASEGT in the germline V gene. V dropped 1 base and J dropped 1 base, with 8 bases sitting between them. This CDR3 region has 14 residues. In DNA, the CDR3 is TGTGCCAGCAGTGAAGAGAACGGATCCTACGAGCAGTACTTC. Protein product: CASSEENGSYEQYF.

This clone is judged medium-sized. This chain joins TRBV6-1 and TRBJ1-6; 7 positions agree with TRBD1. Germline values: CDR1 MNHNS, CDR2 SASEGT. The V and J ends lost 1 base and 7 bases, in that order; junction bases with no gene match: 10. The CDR3 has 17 residues. The CDR3 spells CASSEGLPGQSNSPLHF. In nucleotides, the CDR3 is TGTGCCAGCAGTGAAGGACTACCGGGACAGTCGAATTCACCCCTCCACTTT.

This chain links TRBV5-1 with TRBJ2-7, with TRBD1 matching 7 bases. Germline V lookup: CDR1 SGHRS, CDR2 YFSETQ. J gave up 5 bases and V 1 base, and 3 bases lay outside the gene matches. The CDR3 sequence is 13 residues long. The CDR3 nucleotides are TGCGCCAGCAGCTTGAGCGGACAGGACGAGCAGTACTTC. Protein: CASSLSGQDEQYF. The full variable domain, in which reference TRBV5-1 and TRBJ2-7 provide the parts outside the CDR3, is KAGVTQTPRYLIKTRGQQVTLSCSPISGHRSVSWYQQTPGQGLQFLFEYFSETQRNKGNFPGRFSGRQFSNSRSEMNVSTLELGDSALYLCASSLSGQDEQYFGPGTRLTVT.

CDR3 sequence (DNA): TGTGCCAGCAGTAAAGGGACAGTCCTTGGAAACACCATATATTTT. Amino acid sequence: CASSKGTVLGNTIYF. The V call is TRBV11-2, the J call TRBJ1-3; 7 positions match TRBD1. The germline CDR1 and CDR2 sequences are SGHAT and FQNNGV. V lost 6 bases and J lost 3; bases outside the gene matches: 8. The CDR3 totals 15 residues. Full variable domain (remainder filled in from reference TRBV11-2 and TRBJ1-3): EAGVAQSPRYKIIEKRQSVAFWCNPISGHATLYWYQQILGQGPKLLIQFQNNGVVDDSQLPKDRFSAERLKGVDSTLKIQPAKLEDSAVYLCASSKGTVLGNTIYFGEGSWLTVV.

This clone came up many times. The chain links TRBV4-1 to TRBJ1-5; the match to TRBD1 covers 9 bases. Germline loops: CDR1 MGHRA, CDR2 YSYEKL. Trimming removed 0 bases from V and 4 bases from J; junction bases left unmatched: 7. The CDR3 loop spans 17 amino acids. CDR3 sequence: CASSQDSGTGQNQPQHF. CDR3 bases: TGCGCCAGCAGCCAAGACTCCGGGACAGGGCAAAATCAGCCCCAGCATTTT.

This chain links TRBV28 with TRBJ2-3; a weak D match, TRBD1 (6 bases). The J call may be wrong; the DNA end is better matched by TRBJ1-5. Germline CDR1 is MDHEN and CDR2 is SYDVKM. The CDR3 contains 16 residues. CDR3 coding DNA: TGTGCCAGCAGGCGGCGGCTAGCGGGGGGCATGGATACGCAGCATTTT. Amino acids: CASRRRLAGGMDTQHF.

This clone was seen ten or more times. V gene TRBV3-1 combines with J gene TRBJ1-2, with a weak D call TRBD1 (6 bases). CDR1 LGHDT and CDR2 YNNKEL come from the germline V gene (reference sequence). This CDR3 region has 14 residues. V was pared by 4 bases and J by 7 bases, with 16 bases between. CDR3 nucleotides: TGTGCCAGCAGCCTGAAAGGCAGGGGCAGTGGCTACACCTTC. It is translated as CASSLKGRGSGYTF.

This clone appeared a few times. It may be a read error: a sequence one base away is much more abundant. J is TRBJ1-1 and V is TRBV7-9, with D unclear. This CDR3 contains 13 residues. Germline V gene lookup returns CDR1 SEHNR and CDR2 FQNEAQ (reference sequence). CDR3 sequence: CAGSLRGYTEAFF. The CDR3 DNA sequence: TGTGCCGGCAGCTTACGAGGATACACTGAAGCTTTCTTT.

By its share, this clone is medium-sized. The chain joins TRBV19 to TRBJ2-7; 7 bases fit TRBD2. The CDR3 has 13 amino acids. J was trimmed by 2 bases and V by 4 bases; bases with no gene match: 2. Germline V CDR1 and CDR2: LNHDA, SQIVND (reference sequence). CDR3 region: CASSTGLAYEQYF. In nucleotides, the CDR3 is TGTGCCAGTAGTACAGGACTAGCCTACGAGCAGTACTTC.

This clone was found a few times. V is TRBV4-2 and J is TRBJ2-5; 11 nucleotides agree with TRBD2. J lost 0 bases, V lost 1 base, and 1 base had no gene match. Germline assignment: CDR1 LGHNA and CDR2 YNFKEQ. This CDR3 region has 16 residues. The CDR3 spells CASSQGLAGYQETQYF. The CDR3 region has the DNA TGTGCCAGCAGCCAAGGACTAGCGGGATACCAAGAGACCCAGTACTTC.